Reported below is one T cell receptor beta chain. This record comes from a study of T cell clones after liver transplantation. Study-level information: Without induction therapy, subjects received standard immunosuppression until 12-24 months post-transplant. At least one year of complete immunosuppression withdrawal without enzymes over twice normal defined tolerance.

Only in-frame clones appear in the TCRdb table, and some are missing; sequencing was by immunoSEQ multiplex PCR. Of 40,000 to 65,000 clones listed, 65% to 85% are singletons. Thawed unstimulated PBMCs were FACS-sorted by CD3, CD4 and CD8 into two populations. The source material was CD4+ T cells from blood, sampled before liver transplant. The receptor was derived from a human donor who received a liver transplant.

The CDR3 sequence: CASSLLTGRNTEAFF. The DNA of the CDR3 is TGTGCCAGCAGCCTCCTGACAGGCAGGAACACTGAAGCTTTCTTT. The genes are TRBV11-2 and TRBJ1-1; D is possibly TRBD1 (6 bases). Germline values: CDR1 SGHAT, CDR2 FQNNGV. The V end was cut by 5 bases, the J end by 1 base, with 14 bases between. This CDR3 is 15 amino acids long.